The 4 T cell receptor beta chains below all came from one sample that was sequenced in a study of shared clonotypes between healthy human individuals. Assay used: immunoSEQ multiplex PCR; TCRdb lists only in-frame clones, some missing. The sample comprises 780,000 or so clones, 55% to 80% of which are singletons, and approximately 2% rests with the top ten. The sequenced sample consisted of memory CD4+ T cells sorted from blood. As for subset: CD45RA-negative fraction. These receptors originate from a woman in her twenties or thirties in good health.

The V gene is TRBV5-1, the J gene TRBJ1-1; 10 bases map to TRBD1. The CDR3 totals 15 residues. J lost 3 bases, V lost 3 bases, and 5 bases had no gene match. Germline V CDR1 and CDR2: SGHRS, YFSETQ. The CDR3 nucleotides are TGCGCCAGCAGCTATAGGACAGGGGGAGACACTGAAGCTTTCTTT. Amino acid sequence: CASSYRTGGDTEAFF.

This chain's CDR3 is CASRYSGREETQYF. CDR3 coding DNA: TGTGCCAGCAGATACAGCGGGAGGGAAGAGACCCAGTACTTC. The V gene is TRBV28, the J gene TRBJ2-5, with 10 bases identical to TRBD2. This CDR3 contains 14 residues. V was pared by 6 bases and J by 3 bases, with 4 bases of the junction left unmatched. Germline lookup yields CDR1 MDHEN and CDR2 SYDVKM.

This clone has only a few counts. The chain joins TRBV19 to TRBJ1-5; D is possibly TRBD1 (5 bases). In germline, CDR1 is LNHDA, CDR2 SQIVND (reference sequence). V was shortened by 7 bases and J by 0 bases, with 16 bases between the two germline ends. The CDR3 runs to 16 residues. CDR3 DNA sequence: TGTGCCAGTAATGGGGGGTTAGGGTATAGCAATCAGCCCCAGCATTTT. Translated, it gives CASNGGLGYSNQPQHF.

The chain uses TRBV6-1 and TRBJ2-1; D might be TRBD2 (5 bases). Trimming took off 5 bases at V and 4 bases at J, with 12 bases between the two ends. CDR3 size: 14 residues. Germline CDR1 reads MNHNS; CDR2 reads SASEGT. The CDR3 spells CASSILAGYNEQFF. The CDR3 nucleotides read TGTGCCAGCAGTATTCTAGCTGGTTACAATGAGCAGTTCTTC.